This entry describes one T cell receptor beta chain. Both 60 Vbeta primers and 13 Jbeta primers went into the PCR. Measured with immunoSEQ multiplex PCR; TCRdb has only the in-frame clones, and not every one. The sample holds some 170,000 clones, more than 75% seen once. The CDR3 totals 15 residues. CDR1 and CDR2 (germline): SGHVS, FNYEAQ. The V gene end was trimmed by 5 bases and the J gene end by 6 bases; junction bases not matched to a gene: 7. The data were taken from a study of cytomegalovirus exposure and HLA in healthy donors. The wider study: In an earlier analysis, around 100 million unique TCR beta sequences were found from 150 million to 200 million T cells.

Specimen: PBMCs. The chain employs TRBV7-6 and TRBJ2-1; 10 bases match TRBD2. This clonotype was sampled from a girl between 5 and 17 years old in good health and CMV-seropositive. Here the CDR3 DNA reads TGTGCCAGCAGCCGAGCGGGGGGGCCGGGCAATGAGCAGTTCTTC. Its translation: CASSRAGGPGNEQFF. Full variable domain (rest looked up from reference TRBV7-6 and TRBJ2-1): GAGVSQSPRYKVTKRGQDVALRCDPISGHVSLYWYRQALGQGPEFLTYFNYEAQQDKSGLPNDRFSAERPEGSISTLTIQRTEQRDSAMYRCASSRAGGPGNEQFFGPGTRLTVL.